The present TCR beta chain was sequenced within a study of cytomegalovirus exposure and HLA in healthy donors. Regarding the study as a whole: Most TCR sequences were seen very rarely across donors, but some public TCRs occurred in many.

Trimming pared 4 bases from V and 1 base from J, leaving 3 bases between. This CDR3 region has 12 residues. Germline CDR1 is SEHNR and CDR2 is FQNEAQ (reference sequence). The PCR contained 60 Vbeta and 13 Jbeta primers. Using immunoSEQ multiplex PCR, the repertoire was profiled, and TCRdb retains in-frame clones only, with some absent. Of 99,000 or so clones listed, about 13% are singletons. Comments on this clone: The antigen is undetermined.

The chain couples TRBV7-9 to TRBJ2-3; D is uncertain. Source material: PBMCs. The sequence was obtained from a man between 35 and 55 years old in good health and CMV-seropositive. CDR3 in amino acids: CASSSRTDTQYF. CDR3 nucleotide sequence: TGTGCCAGCAGCTCTCGCACAGATACGCAGTATTTT.